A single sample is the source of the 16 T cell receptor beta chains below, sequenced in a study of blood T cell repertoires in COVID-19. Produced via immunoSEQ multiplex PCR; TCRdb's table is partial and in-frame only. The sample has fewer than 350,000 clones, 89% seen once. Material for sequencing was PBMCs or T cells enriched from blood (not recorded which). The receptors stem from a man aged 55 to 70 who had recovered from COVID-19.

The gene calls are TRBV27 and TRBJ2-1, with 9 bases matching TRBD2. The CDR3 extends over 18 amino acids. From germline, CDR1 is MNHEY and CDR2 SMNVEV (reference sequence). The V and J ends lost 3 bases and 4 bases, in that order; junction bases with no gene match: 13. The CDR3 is CASSFLSGSPVFYNEQFF. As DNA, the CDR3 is TGTGCCAGCAGTTTCCTTAGCGGGAGCCCCGTCTTTTACAATGAGCAGTTCTTC.

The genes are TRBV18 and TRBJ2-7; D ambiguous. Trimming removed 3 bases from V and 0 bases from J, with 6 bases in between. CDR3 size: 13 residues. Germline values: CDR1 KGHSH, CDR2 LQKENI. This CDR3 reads CASSPRSSYEQYF. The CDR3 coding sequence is TGTGCCAGCTCACCTAGGAGCTCCTACGAGCAGTACTTC.

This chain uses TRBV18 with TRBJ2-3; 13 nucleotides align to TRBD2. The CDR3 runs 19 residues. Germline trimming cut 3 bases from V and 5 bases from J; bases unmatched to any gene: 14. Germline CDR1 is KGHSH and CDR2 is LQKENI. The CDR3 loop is CASSPTLMTSGRRGDTQYF. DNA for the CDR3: TGTGCCAGCTCACCGACCCTTATGACTAGCGGGAGGCGCGGAGATACGCAGTATTTT.

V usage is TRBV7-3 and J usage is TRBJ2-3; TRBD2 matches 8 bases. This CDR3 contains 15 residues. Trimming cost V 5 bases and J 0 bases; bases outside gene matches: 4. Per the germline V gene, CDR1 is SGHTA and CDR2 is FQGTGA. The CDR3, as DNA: TGTGCCAGCAGCCCCCAGCGGGGGAGCACAGATACGCAGTATTTT. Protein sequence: CASSPQRGSTDTQYF.

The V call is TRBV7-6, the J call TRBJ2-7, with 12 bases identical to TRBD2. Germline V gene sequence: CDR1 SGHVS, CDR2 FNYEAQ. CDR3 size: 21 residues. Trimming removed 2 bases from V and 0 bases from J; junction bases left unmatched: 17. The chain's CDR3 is CASSLSIWASGREVPSYEQYF. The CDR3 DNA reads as TGTGCCAGCAGCTTATCCATTTGGGCTAGCGGGAGGGAAGTCCCCTCCTACGAGCAGTACTTC.

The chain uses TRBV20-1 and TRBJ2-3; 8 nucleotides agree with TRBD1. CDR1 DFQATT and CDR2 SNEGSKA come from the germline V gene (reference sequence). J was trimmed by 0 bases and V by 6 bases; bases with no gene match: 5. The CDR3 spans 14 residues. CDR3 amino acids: CSASWTGSTDTQYF. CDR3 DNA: TGCAGTGCGAGTTGGACAGGGAGCACAGATACGCAGTATTTT.

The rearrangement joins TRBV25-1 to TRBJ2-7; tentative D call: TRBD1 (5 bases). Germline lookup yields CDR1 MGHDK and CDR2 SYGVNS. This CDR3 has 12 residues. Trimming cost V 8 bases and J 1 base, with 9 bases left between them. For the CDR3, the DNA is TGTGCCAGCCACGACAGTTCCTACGAGCAGTACTTC. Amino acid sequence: CASHDSSYEQYF.

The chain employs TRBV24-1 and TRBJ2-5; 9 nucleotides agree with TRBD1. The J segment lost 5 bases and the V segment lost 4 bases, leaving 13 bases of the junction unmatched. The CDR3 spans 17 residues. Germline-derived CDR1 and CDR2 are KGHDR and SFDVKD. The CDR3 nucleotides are TGTGCCACCAGTGACCGGCTATTACAGGGGGCGCGTGAGACCCAGTACTTC. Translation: CATSDRLLQGARETQYF.

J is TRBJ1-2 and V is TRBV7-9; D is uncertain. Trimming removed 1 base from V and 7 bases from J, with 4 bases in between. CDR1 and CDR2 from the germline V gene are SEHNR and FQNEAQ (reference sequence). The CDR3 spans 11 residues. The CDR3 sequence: CASSLDSGYTF. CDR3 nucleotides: TGTGCCAGCAGCTTAGACTCTGGCTACACCTTC.

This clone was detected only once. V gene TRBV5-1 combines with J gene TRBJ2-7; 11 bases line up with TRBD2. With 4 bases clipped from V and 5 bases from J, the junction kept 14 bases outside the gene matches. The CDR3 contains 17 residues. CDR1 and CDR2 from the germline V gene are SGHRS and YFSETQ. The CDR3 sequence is CASSLGLAGPRFDEQYF. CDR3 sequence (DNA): TGCGCCAGCAGCCTAGGACTAGCGGGCCCCAGGTTCGACGAGCAGTACTTC.

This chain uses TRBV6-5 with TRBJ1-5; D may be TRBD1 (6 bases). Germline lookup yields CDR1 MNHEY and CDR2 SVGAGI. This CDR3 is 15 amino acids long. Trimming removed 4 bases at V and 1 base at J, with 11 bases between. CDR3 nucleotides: TGTGCCAGCAGTTCGCACAGGGAAAGCAATCAGCCCCAGCATTTT. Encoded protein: CASSSHRESNQPQHF.

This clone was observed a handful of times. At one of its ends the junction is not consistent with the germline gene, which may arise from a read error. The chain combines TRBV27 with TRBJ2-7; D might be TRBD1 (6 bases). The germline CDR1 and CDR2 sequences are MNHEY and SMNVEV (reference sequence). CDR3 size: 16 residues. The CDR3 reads CASSVSTGPNIYEQYF. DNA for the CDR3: TGTGCCAGCAGTGTATCGACAGGACCTAATATCTACGAGCAGTACTTC.

The CDR3 region has the DNA TGTGCCATCAGTCCCGGAGGTCGTGAAGCTTTCTTT. Its translation: CAISPGGREAFF. The chain employs TRBV10-3 and TRBJ1-1; D remains unclear. V was pared by 5 bases and J by 7 bases, with 11 bases between. Germline CDR1 and CDR2: ENHRY and SYGVKD. This CDR3 is 12 amino acids long.

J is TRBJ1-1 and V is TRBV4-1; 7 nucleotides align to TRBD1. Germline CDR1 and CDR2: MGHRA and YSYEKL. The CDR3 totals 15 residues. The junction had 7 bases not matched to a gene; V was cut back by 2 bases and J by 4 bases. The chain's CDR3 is CASSQRQGDSTEAFF. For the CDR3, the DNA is TGCGCCAGCAGCCAACGACAGGGAGACTCCACTGAAGCTTTCTTT.

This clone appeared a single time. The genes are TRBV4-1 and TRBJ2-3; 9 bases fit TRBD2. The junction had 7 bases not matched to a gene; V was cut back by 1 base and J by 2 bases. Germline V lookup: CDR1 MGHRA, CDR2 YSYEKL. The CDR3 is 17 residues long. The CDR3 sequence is CASSQGLLAGSTDTQYF. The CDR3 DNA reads TGCGCCAGCAGCCAAGGTCTTCTAGCGGGATCCACAGATACGCAGTATTTT.

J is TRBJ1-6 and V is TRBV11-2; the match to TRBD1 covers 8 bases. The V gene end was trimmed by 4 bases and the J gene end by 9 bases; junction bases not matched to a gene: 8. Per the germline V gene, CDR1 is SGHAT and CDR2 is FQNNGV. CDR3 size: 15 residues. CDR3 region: CASSSPTGASSPLHF. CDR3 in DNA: TGTGCCAGCAGCTCCCCGACAGGGGCGAGTTCACCCCTCCACTTT.